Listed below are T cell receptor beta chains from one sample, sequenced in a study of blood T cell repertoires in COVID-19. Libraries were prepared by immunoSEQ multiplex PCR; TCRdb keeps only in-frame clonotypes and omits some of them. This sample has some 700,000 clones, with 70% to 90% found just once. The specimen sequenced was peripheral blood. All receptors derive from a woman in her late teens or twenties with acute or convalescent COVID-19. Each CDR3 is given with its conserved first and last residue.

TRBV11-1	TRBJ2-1	CASSLRGRGSYNEQFF
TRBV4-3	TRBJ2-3	CASSSGGFATQYF
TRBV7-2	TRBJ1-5	CASSLGQGGRQPQHF
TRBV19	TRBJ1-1	CASSIQGAGTEAFF
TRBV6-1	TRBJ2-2	CASSDDRAGGELFF
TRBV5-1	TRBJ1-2	CASSLGDKLKIYGYTF
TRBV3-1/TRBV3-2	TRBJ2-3	CASSLGTSGGASTDTQYF
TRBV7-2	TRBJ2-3	CASSSRLTTDTQYF
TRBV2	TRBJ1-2	CASSNRGQNYGYTF
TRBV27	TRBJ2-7	CASTGTGIYEQYF
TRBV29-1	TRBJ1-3	CSGADKLSGNTIYF
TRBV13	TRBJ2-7	CASARTGSSYEQYF
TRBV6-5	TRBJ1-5	CASIHLGGDQPQHF
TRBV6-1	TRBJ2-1	CASRERFLAGGYNEQFF
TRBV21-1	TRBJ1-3	CTRNTIYF
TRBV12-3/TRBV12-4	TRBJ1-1	CVTRLGGSTEAFF
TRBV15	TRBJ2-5	CATKGGSRETQYF
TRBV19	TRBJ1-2	CASIDQGGLGYTF
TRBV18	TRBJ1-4	CASSPFQPWSKLADFNEKLFF
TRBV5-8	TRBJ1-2	CASSQDRQETGGYTF
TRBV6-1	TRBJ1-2	CASSEEEDAVWGYTF
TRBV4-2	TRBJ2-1	CASSQGVSSYNEQFF
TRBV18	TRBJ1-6	CASSLDSTILHF
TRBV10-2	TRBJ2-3	CASSESDWHGNTQYF
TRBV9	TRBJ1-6	CASSAVIGTVSPLHF
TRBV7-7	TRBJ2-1	CASSLERQGGKQFF
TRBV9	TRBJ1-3	CASSGGDSGNTIYF
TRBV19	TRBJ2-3	CASSMGRLTTDTQYF
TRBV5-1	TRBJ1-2	CASSSTGQLYGYTF
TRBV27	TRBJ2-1	CASSVPPGLALFF
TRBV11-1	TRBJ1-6	CASSLKDRGGPLHF
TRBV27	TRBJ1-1	CASSYSGQATEAFF
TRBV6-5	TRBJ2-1	CASSYAISYNEQFF
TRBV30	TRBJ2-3	CAWSTRGRQGGASAQYF
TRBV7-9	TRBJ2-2	CASSLAGTLAGELFF
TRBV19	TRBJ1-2	CASSRAYHYGYTF
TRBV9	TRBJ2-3	CASSGPLVGEGVDTQYF
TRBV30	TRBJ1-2	CAWSPDRIYGYTF
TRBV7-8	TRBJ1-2	CASSLPGTNYGYTF